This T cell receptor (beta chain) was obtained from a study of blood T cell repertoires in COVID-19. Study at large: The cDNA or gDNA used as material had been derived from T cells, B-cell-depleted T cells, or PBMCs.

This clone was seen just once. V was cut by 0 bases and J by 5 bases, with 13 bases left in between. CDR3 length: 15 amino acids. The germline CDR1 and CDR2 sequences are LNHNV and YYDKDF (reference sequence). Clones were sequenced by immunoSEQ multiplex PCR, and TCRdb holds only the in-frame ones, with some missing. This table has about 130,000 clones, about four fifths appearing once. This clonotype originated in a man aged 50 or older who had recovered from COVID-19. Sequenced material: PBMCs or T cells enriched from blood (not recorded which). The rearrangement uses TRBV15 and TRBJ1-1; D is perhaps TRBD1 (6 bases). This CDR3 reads CATSREGGRVTEAFF. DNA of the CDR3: TGTGCCACCAGCAGAGAGGGGGGGCGGGTAACTGAAGCTTTCTTT.